This TCR beta chain was obtained from a study of cytomegalovirus exposure and HLA in healthy donors. Study-wide context: As released early, the data held 65 million to 90 million unique TCRs from HLA-typed donors. Study-wide results and caveats: Differences between HLA loci emerged in a later analysis of TCR association rates, with DRB1 most and HLA-C fewest.

In this sample, this clone turned up once. Its matching antigen is unknown. The junction and the germline gene differ at one end; a read error may be behind it. This PCR relied on a set of 60 Vbeta primers and 13 Jbeta primers. The repertoire was sequenced with immunoSEQ multiplex PCR; TCRdb's copy has only in-frame clones and lacks some. The sample yields more than 150,000 clones, 82% seen once. This receptor was taken from a man in his forties in good health and CMV-seronegative. Sequencing was performed on PBMCs.

CDR3 DNA: TGCGCCAGCAGATTGGCGGGGGAGGGGATCTATGGCTACACCTTC. Translating gives CASRLAGEGIYGYTF. This chain links TRBV5-1 with TRBJ1-2, with D tentatively TRBD1 (5 bases). Germline lookup yields CDR1 SGHRS and CDR2 YFSETQ. The CDR3 consists of 15 residues.